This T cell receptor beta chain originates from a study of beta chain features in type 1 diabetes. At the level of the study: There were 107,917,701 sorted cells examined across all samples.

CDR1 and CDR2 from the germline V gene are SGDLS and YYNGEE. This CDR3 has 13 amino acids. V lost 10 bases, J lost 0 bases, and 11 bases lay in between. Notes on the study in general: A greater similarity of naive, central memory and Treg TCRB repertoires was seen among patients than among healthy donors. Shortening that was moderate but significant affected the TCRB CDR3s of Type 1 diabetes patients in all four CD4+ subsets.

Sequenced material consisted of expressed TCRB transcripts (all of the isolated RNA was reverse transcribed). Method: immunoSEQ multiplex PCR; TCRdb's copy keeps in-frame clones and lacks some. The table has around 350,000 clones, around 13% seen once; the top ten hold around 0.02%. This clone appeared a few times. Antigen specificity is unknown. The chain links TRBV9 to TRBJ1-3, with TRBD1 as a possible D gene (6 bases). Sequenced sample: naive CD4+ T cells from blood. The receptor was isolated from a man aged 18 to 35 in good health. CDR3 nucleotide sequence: TGTGCCGAACAGGGAGACTCTGGAAACACCATATATTTT. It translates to CAEQGDSGNTIYF.